A selection of T cell receptor beta chains follows, all from one sample in a study of CD8 T cells in Susac syndrome. TCRdb re-derived calls from the immunoSEQ multiplex PCR reads in MiXCR, one entry per CDR3 protein. The sample has about 200,000 distinct CDR3 sequences, more than 85% seen once. The sequencing sample was made of CD4+ T cells from PBMCs. The source of these receptors is a human donor with multiple sclerosis. Both conserved end residues are part of each CDR3. Each record gives: clone size, J gene, D gene, V gene, CDR3 protein, CDR3 DNA. The D gene is left open where the match is weak. Some rows mark clone size as missing; the rest say once, few, many or name a class of expanded clone.

-,TRBJ1-2,TRBD1,TRBV29-1,CSATGVVNYGYTF,TGCAGCGCCACAGGGGTAGTTAACTATGGCTACACCTTC
-,TRBJ2-2,-,TRBV5-1,CASSASETGELFF,TGCGCCAGCAGCGCCTCTGAGACCGGGGAGCTGTTTTTT
-,TRBJ1-2,-,TRBV6-5,CASSYQGNYGYTF,TGTGCCAGCAGTTACCAGGGGAACTATGGCTACACCTTC
-,TRBJ1-6,-,TRBV5-1,CASSSAFTDNSPLHF,TGCGCCAGCAGCTCGGCTTTTACAGATAATTCACCCCTCCACTTT
-,TRBJ1-1,-,TRBV20-1,CSASPDRWTEAFF,TGCAGTGCTAGTCCCGATAGGTGGACTGAAGCTTTCTTT
-,TRBJ2-5,-,TRBV29-1,CSLFLGGAQETQYF,TGCAGCCTCTTTCTGGGGGGGGCCCAAGAGACCCAGTACTTC
-,TRBJ2-7,TRBD2,TRBV20-1,CSAPRTSSYEQYF,TGCAGTGCTCCCCGGACTAGCTCCTACGAGCAGTACTTC
-,TRBJ1-2,-,TRBV2,CASSAGGNGYTF,TGTGCCAGCAGTGCCGGGGGAAATGGCTACACCTTC
-,TRBJ2-3,TRBD1,TRBV10-2,CASNTGGSDTQYF,TGCGCCAGCAACACAGGGGGCTCTGATACGCAGTATTTT
once,TRBJ2-3,-,TRBV30,CAGRRDSTDTQYF,TGTGCCGGGCGGCGGGACAGCACAGATACGCAGTATTTT
-,TRBJ2-1,-,TRBV30,CAWSVIGAQNEQFF,TGTGCCTGGAGTGTAATTGGCGCCCAGAATGAGCAGTTCTTC
-,TRBJ2-1,-,TRBV7-9,CASRPPPQPHNEQFF,TGTGCCAGCCGCCCACCTCCCCAGCCGCACAATGAGCAGTTCTTC
once,TRBJ1-3,-,TRBV9,CASSEGQGLTNIYF,TGTGCCAGCAGCGAAGGGCAAGGGCTCACCAACATATATTTT
-,TRBJ1-1,-,TRBV9,CASSVYSNTEAFF,TGTGCCAGCAGCGTATACTCGAACACTGAAGCTTTCTTT
-,TRBJ2-6,-,TRBV5-1,CASSPETLSSGANVLTF,TGCGCCAGCAGCCCCGAGACACTGAGCTCTGGGGCCAACGTCCTGACTTTC
-,TRBJ1-4,-,TRBV30,CAWSPGQIEKLFF,TGTGCCTGGAGCCCGGGACAAATTGAAAAACTGTTTTTT
-,TRBJ1-5,-,TRBV27,CASSFLDQPQHF,TGTGCCAGCAGTTTTCTTGATCAGCCCCAGCATTTT
-,TRBJ2-7,-,TRBV20-1,CSATRRSGGIPGEQYF,TGCAGTGCTACCAGGAGAAGTGGGGGCATACCGGGGGAGCAGTACTTC
-,TRBJ1-6,-,TRBV15,CATSREAGNSPLHF,TGTGCCACCAGCAGAGAAGCGGGGAATTCACCCCTCCACTTT
-,TRBJ1-2,TRBD1,TRBV30,CAWSEGQAPNYGYTF,TGTGCCTGGAGTGAAGGACAGGCGCCTAACTATGGCTACACCTTC
-,TRBJ1-4,-,TRBV6-5,CASSSTDEKLFF,TGTGCCAGCAGTTCGACGGATGAAAAACTGTTTTTT
-,TRBJ1-5,-,TRBV20-1,CSAPTGPWGNQPQHF,TGCAGTGCTCCAACGGGGCCGTGGGGCAATCAGCCCCAGCATTTT
once,TRBJ2-5,TRBD2,TRBV30,CAWSPTSGGETQYF,TGTGCCTGGAGCCCTACTAGCGGAGGAGAGACCCAGTACTTC